A single sample is the source of the 16 T cell receptor beta chains below, sequenced in a study of T cells in localized non-small cell lung cancer (dated by TCRdb to 2020 to 2022). The library was made by the immunoSEQ multiplex PCR assay. TCRdb mirrors the immuneACCESS table, restricted to in-frame sequences. Some clones are absent from its copies; in checked studies, under half trace to an unresolved V gene, and the reason for the others is unknown. The sample has approximately 63,000 clones on record, 70% to 90% of them singletons. The ten biggest clones cover roughly a fifth of the sample. The sample consisted of peripheral blood, taken before any cancer treatment. The receptors were gathered from a man between 40 and 70 years old with stage I squamous cell lung carcinoma.

V is TRBV19 and J is TRBJ2-7, with 15 bases identical to TRBD2. J lost 3 bases, V lost 2 bases, and 5 bases had no gene match. Germline CDR1 and CDR2: LNHDA and SQIVND (reference sequence). The CDR3 sequence is 17 residues long. The CDR3: CASSISGTSGRLYEQYF. CDR3 sequence (DNA): TGTGCCAGTAGTATATCAGGGACTAGCGGGAGGCTCTACGAGCAGTACTTC.

V gene TRBV5-5 combines with J gene TRBJ1-5; 7 bases are a match to TRBD1. The CDR3 runs 15 residues. The germline gives CDR1 SGHKS, CDR2 YYEKEE (reference sequence). Trimming took 1 base from V and 11 from J; bases not matched to a gene: 12. This chain's CDR3 is CASSLNDRVSGAQHF. Written as DNA, the CDR3 is TGTGCCAGCAGCTTGAACGACAGGGTCTCGGGTGCCCAGCATTTT.

The V call is TRBV6-1, the J call TRBJ1-1, with D hard to call. The CDR3 is 14 amino acids. Germline V gene lookup returns CDR1 MNHNS and CDR2 SASEGT. Trimming pared 4 bases from V and 6 bases from J, leaving 15 bases between. For the CDR3, the DNA is TGTGCCAGCAGTGGCCCTAAGGATCTCCCTGAAGCTTTCTTT. Residues: CASSGPKDLPEAFF.

V usage is TRBV11-3 and J usage is TRBJ2-7; D gene uncertain. The ends were cut back, 0 bases at V and 5 bases at J, with 5 bases in the middle. From germline, CDR1 is SGHNT and CDR2 YENEEA. The CDR3 is 12 amino acids. CDR3 loop: CASSLDGHEQYF. In DNA form, the CDR3 reads TGTGCCAGCAGCTTAGATGGGCACGAGCAGTACTTC.

The chain recombines TRBV19 with TRBJ1-5; D remains ambiguous. V lost 5 bases and J lost 6, with 14 bases in between. In germline, CDR1 is LNHDA, CDR2 SQIVND (reference sequence). This CDR3 region has 14 residues. Here the CDR3 reads CASSPSATGQPQHF. Written as DNA, the CDR3 is TGTGCCAGTAGTCCGAGCGCGACGGGTCAGCCCCAGCATTTT.

The chain links TRBV12-5 to TRBJ2-1; TRBD2 matches 9 bases. The CDR3 has 15 residues. The ends lost 5 bases at V and 4 bases at J; junction bases unmatched: 6. Germline V gene sequence: CDR1 LGHNT, CDR2 FRNRAP. DNA of the CDR3: TGTGCTAGTGGTACCGGACTAGCGCCATACAATGAGCAGTTCTTC. Protein product: CASGTGLAPYNEQFF. Filled out from reference TRBV12-5 and TRBJ2-1, the complete variable domain reads DARVTQTPRHKVTEMGQEVTMRCQPILGHNTVFWYRQTMMQGLELLAYFRNRAPLDDSGMPKDRFSAEMPDATLATLKIQPSEPRDSAVYFCASGTGLAPYNEQFFGPGTRLTVL.

The V call is TRBV5-1, the J call TRBJ2-3; 13 nucleotides agree with TRBD2. CDR3 length: 16 residues. CDR1 is SGHRS and CDR2 is YFSETQ in the germline V gene. With V trimmed by 3 bases and J by 3 bases, 4 bases remained unmatched. CDR3 bases: TGCGCCAGCAGCTCTAGACTAGCGGGAGGAACAGATACGCAGTATTTT. Translated, it gives CASSSRLAGGTDTQYF.

The chain couples TRBV7-9 to TRBJ2-1; 10 positions match TRBD2. Per germline, CDR1 SEHNR and CDR2 FQNEAQ (reference sequence). V lost 5 bases to trimming and J lost 8 bases; unmatched junction nucleotides: 18. The CDR3 totals 18 residues. The CDR3 nucleotides are TGTGCCAGCAGCCGGGTTGCTTGGGCTAGCGGGAGCATATATGAGCAGTTCTTC. Its protein product is CASSRVAWASGSIYEQFF.

The CDR3 region is CASSPVNWGLSYEQYF. The DNA of the CDR3 is TGTGCCAGCTCACCAGTAAATTGGGGACTATCCTACGAGCAGTACTTC. The gene calls are TRBV18 and TRBJ2-7; 7 bases match TRBD2. V was pared by 2 bases and J by 1 base, with 8 bases of the junction left unmatched. This CDR3 is 16 amino acids long. The germline CDR1 and CDR2 sequences are KGHSH and LQKENI.

The rearrangement uses TRBV29-1 and TRBJ1-1; D unresolved. Germline CDR1 and CDR2: SQVTM and ANQGSEA. V lost 4 bases and J lost 7, with 10 bases in between. The CDR3 loop spans 11 amino acids. Here the CDR3 reads CSVVTQIEAFF. CDR3 bases: TGCAGCGTTGTAACTCAGATTGAAGCTTTCTTT.

The genes are TRBV7-9 and TRBJ2-5; 9 positions agree with TRBD2. Germline V CDR1 and CDR2: SEHNR, FQNEAQ (reference sequence). The CDR3 is 15 amino acids. Unmatched junction bases numbered 3, after V lost 2 bases and J lost 2 bases. The CDR3 reads CASSLSTSGQETQYF. The CDR3 nucleotides read TGTGCCAGCAGCTTAAGCACTAGCGGGCAAGAGACCCAGTACTTC.

Only a few counts were recorded for this clone. The chain uses TRBV4-1 and TRBJ1-5; D uncertain. The germline V and J ends were trimmed by 3 bases and 7 bases, with 16 bases remaining between them. The CDR3 has 15 amino acids. Germline lookup yields CDR1 MGHRA and CDR2 YSYEKL. For the CDR3, the DNA is TGCGCCAGCAGCCACCCCGGGTCCGAAGGGCAGCCCCAGCATTTT. It yields the protein CASSHPGSEGQPQHF.

This chain uses TRBV10-3 with TRBJ2-1; 7 bases match TRBD1. Trimming removed 4 bases from V and 3 bases from J; junction bases left unmatched: 9. CDR1 is ENHRY and CDR2 is SYGVKD in the germline V gene. This CDR3 is built from 16 residues. For the CDR3, the DNA is TGTGCCATCAGTGGGGCCCCTTGGGACAGCTACAATGAGCAGTTCTTC. It codes for CAISGAPWDSYNEQFF.

This clone turned up a few times. The chain recombines TRBV19 with TRBJ2-1; tentatively, D is TRBD1 or TRBD2 (5 bases each). Trimming stripped 0 bases from V and 10 bases from J, with 7 bases between. Germline V CDR1 and CDR2: LNHDA, SQIVND (reference sequence). The CDR3 runs to 12 residues. The CDR3 DNA is TGTGCCAGTAGTATAGAGGGGGTAGAGCAGTTCTTC. Translated: CASSIEGVEQFF.

The V gene is TRBV29-1, the J gene TRBJ2-5; tentative D call: TRBD1 (8 bases). Germline V CDR1 and CDR2: SQVTM, ANQGSEA. Deletions cut 6 bases from V and 4 bases from J, with 18 bases between. This CDR3 is built from 14 residues. CDR3 in DNA: TGCAGCGTCGTTGACAGGGGCGGGAGAGAGACCCAGTACTTC. Its protein is CSVVDRGGRETQYF.

The V gene is TRBV11-2, the J gene TRBJ1-1; D is unresolved. V was clipped by 1 base and J by 0 bases, with 6 bases between them. This CDR3 has 14 amino acids. Germline CDR1 reads SGHAT; CDR2 reads FQNNGV. The CDR3 spells CASSLVTVNTEAFF. CDR3 DNA sequence: TGTGCCAGCAGCTTAGTTACGGTGAACACTGAAGCTTTCTTT.